The following is a T cell receptor (beta chain) sequence with its context. Its antigen is still unknown. Libraries were prepared by immunoSEQ multiplex PCR; TCRdb keeps only in-frame clonotypes and omits some of them. The sample lists about 5,900 clones; roughly 87% were seen once. These data originate in a study of hypomethylating agent response in myelodysplastic syndrome. Across the whole study: The myelodysplastic syndrome patients comprised several men and a couple of women. Complete response or hematologic improvement counted as response; others were non-responders.

Study-level points and caveats: Only about a dozen patients were analyzed in this small cohort.

This CDR3 region has 15 residues. Germline CDR1 reads LGHNA; CDR2 reads YSLEER. V was shortened by 0 bases and J by 2 bases, with 10 bases between the two germline ends. This receptor was obtained from a human donor with myelodysplastic syndrome. Source: bone marrow, taken before or after starting hypomethylating agent treatment for myelodysplastic syndrome (not recorded which). V usage is TRBV4-3 and J usage is TRBJ1-2, with D perhaps TRBD1 (6 bases). CDR3 in DNA: TGCGCCAGCAGCCAAGATCGGACAGAGAACTATGGCTACACCTTC. This encodes CASSQDRTENYGYTF.